One sample yielded the 30 T cell receptor beta chains listed below, sequenced in a study of shared T cell receptors in the human thymus. Only in-frame clones appear in the TCRdb table, and some are missing; sequencing was by immunoSEQ multiplex PCR. The sample lists 500,000 to 550,000 clones; roughly 74% were seen once. These same records also appear under a second study, on human thymus T cells.

Input material: thymocytes. The origin of the receptors is a boy younger than two with a congenital heart defect.

This sequence joins TRBV11-2 and TRBJ1-1; D is perhaps TRBD1 (5 bases). This CDR3 region has 15 residues. The V gene lost 3 bases and the J gene lost 2 bases, with 13 bases spanning the gap. CDR1 and CDR2 (germline): SGHAT, FQNNGV. CDR3: CASSLGGTANTEAFF. The CDR3, as DNA: TGTGCCAGCAGCTTGGGCGGGACGGCAAACACTGAAGCTTTCTTT.

V gene TRBV28 combines with J gene TRBJ2-5, with 11 positions matching TRBD2. The CDR3 has 14 residues. Germline CDR1 MDHEN, CDR2 SYDVKM. V shed 10 bases and J 5 bases; nucleotides not matched to a gene: 9. The CDR3 is CANNSGRALETQYF. As DNA, the CDR3 is TGTGCCAACAATAGCGGGAGGGCCTTGGAGACCCAGTACTTC.

This clone appeared a few times. The chain uses TRBV14 and TRBJ2-1; no definite D call. The V gene's germline CDR1 is SGHDN and CDR2 FVKESK. V shed 0 bases and J shed 1 base, with 16 bases lying between them. This CDR3 has 18 amino acids. The CDR3 DNA follows: TGTGCCAGCAGCCAAGATAGTAGTGCGTTTTTATCCTACAATGAGCAGTTCTTC. Encoded protein: CASSQDSSAFLSYNEQFF.

The genes are TRBV21-1 and TRBJ1-2; the table's D call, TRBD1, was not checked against the DNA. TRBV21-1 is reported as a pseudogene. This CDR3 comprises 14 residues. CDR3 nucleotide sequence: TGTGCCAGCAGCAACCCGCGCAGGGTAAATGGCTACACCTTC. Amino acids: CASSNPRRVNGYTF.

The V and J genes are TRBV20-1 and TRBJ2-3; D unclear. Germline assignment: CDR1 DFQATT and CDR2 SNEGSKA (reference sequence). The CDR3 has 11 residues. CDR3: CSALATDTQYF. For the CDR3, the DNA is TGCAGCGCATTGGCCACAGATACGCAGTATTTT.

The chain is built from TRBV2 and TRBJ2-3; TRBD2 aligns across 16 bases. V gave up 3 bases and J gave up 3 bases; unmatched junction bases: 15. Looked up from germline, CDR1 is SNHLY and CDR2 is FYNNEI. The CDR3 extends over 21 amino acids. This chain's CDR3 is CASSEAGLAGGQEKATDTQYF. The CDR3 nucleotides read TGTGCCAGCAGTGAGGCGGGACTAGCGGGAGGGCAGGAGAAGGCGACAGATACGCAGTATTTT.

The rearrangement links TRBV6-6 to TRBJ1-5; no firm D call. This CDR3 has 13 amino acids. Germline V gives CDR1 MNHNY, CDR2 SVGAGI (reference sequence). Trimming took 7 bases from V and 3 from J, leaving 10 bases between them. The CDR3 reads CASIGGFNQPQHF. DNA for the CDR3: TGTGCCAGCATTGGCGGGTTCAATCAGCCCCAGCATTTT.

This chain joins TRBV6-1 and TRBJ1-5; D ambiguous. The ends were cut back, 8 bases at V and 6 bases at J, with 20 bases in the middle. Germline CDR1 and CDR2: MNHNS and SASEGT. The CDR3 is 15 amino acids. CDR3 coding DNA: TGTGCCAGCCGGCCGCCCGGGGAAGGGCTTCAGCCCCAGCATTTT. It codes for CASRPPGEGLQPQHF.

This rearrangement joins TRBV9 to TRBJ2-1; 10 nucleotides agree with TRBD2. Germline values: CDR1 SGDLS, CDR2 YYNGEE. The CDR3 extends over 16 amino acids. V shed 0 bases and J 5 bases; nucleotides not matched to a gene: 5. The CDR3 DNA is TGTGCCAGCAGCGTAGCTCCCGGACTAGCGGACAATGAGCAGTTCTTC. Amino acid sequence: CASSVAPGLADNEQFF.

This sequence joins TRBV11-2 and TRBJ2-1; D may correspond to TRBD1 or TRBD2 (10 bases each). The CDR3 totals 19 residues. CDR1 is SGHAT and CDR2 is FQNNGV in the germline V gene. Trimming stripped 1 base from V and 2 bases from J, with 21 bases between. CDR3 DNA sequence: TGTGCCAGCAGCTTAGGACAGGGGGCTAGCGGGAGACCCTACAATGAGCAGTTCTTC. As protein: CASSLGQGASGRPYNEQFF.

V is TRBV5-1 and J is TRBJ2-5, with D perhaps TRBD1 (5 bases). This CDR3 is 18 amino acids long. The V gene's germline CDR1 is SGHRS and CDR2 YFSETQ. Trimming removed 2 bases from V and 0 bases from J, with 20 bases in between. CDR3 amino acids: CASSFLPLTDSDQETQYF. CDR3 sequence (DNA): TGCGCCAGCAGCTTCTTACCCCTTACAGACAGTGACCAAGAGACCCAGTACTTC.

The chain uses TRBV9 and TRBJ2-5; no clear D. The V end was cut by 0 bases, the J end by 10 bases, with 16 bases between. The CDR3 totals 14 residues. CDR1 and CDR2 from the germline V gene are SGDLS and YYNGEE. CDR3 sequence reads: CASSVASTPSVQYF. The CDR3 DNA follows: TGTGCCAGCAGCGTAGCTTCGACCCCAAGCGTCCAGTACTTC.

The rearrangement uses TRBV27 and TRBJ2-1; 11 bases agree with TRBD2. Germline CDR1 reads MNHEY; CDR2 reads SMNVEV (reference sequence). V dropped 6 bases and J dropped 4; count of bases not matched to a gene: 17. CDR3 length: 19 amino acids. The CDR3, as DNA: TGTGCCAGCAGAAGTCCCCCCTCAACCGGGACTAGCGGTTACAATGAGCAGTTCTTC. It is translated as CASRSPPSTGTSGYNEQFF.

This chain uses TRBV30 with TRBJ2-1; D gene unclear. V lost 3 bases and J lost 8, with 11 bases in between. CDR3 length: 12 residues. CDR1 is GTSNPN, CDR2 SVGIG, per germline (reference sequence). CDR3 residues: CAWRNSSYEQFF. The CDR3 DNA reads TGTGCCTGGAGGAATAGTTCGTATGAGCAGTTCTTC. The whole variable domain, remainder taken from reference TRBV30 and TRBJ2-1, is SQTIHQWPATLVQPVGSPLSLECTVEGTSNPNLYWYRQAAGRGLQLLFYSVGIGQISSEVPQNLSASRPQDRQFILSSKKLLLSDSGFYLCAWRNSSYEQFFGPGTRLTVL.

This clone was recorded a few times. The CDR3 protein is CASSPLSNHSRLLGTGGDGYTF. The CDR3 region has the DNA TGTGCCAGCAGCCCCTTGTCTAACCACTCTAGACTCTTGGGGACAGGGGGCGATGGCTACACCTTC. The chain links TRBV4-2 to TRBJ1-2, with 12 bases matching TRBD1. Germline trimming cut 4 bases from V and 6 bases from J; bases unmatched to any gene: 27. The CDR3 is 22 amino acids. In germline, CDR1 is LGHNA, CDR2 YNFKEQ.

The chain couples TRBV7-3 to TRBJ2-3, with D uncertain. Germline CDR1 SGHTA, CDR2 FQGTGA. Trimming pared 2 bases from V and 6 bases from J, leaving 6 bases between. CDR3 length: 12 residues. The DNA for the CDR3 is TGTGCCAGCAGCTTAGAGCTGGATACGCAGTATTTT. Protein: CASSLELDTQYF.

This clone has a handful of counts. V and J are TRBV4-3 and TRBJ2-7; 8 bases match TRBD1. The CDR3 contains 14 residues. CDR1 is LGHNA, CDR2 YSLEER, per germline. V dropped 5 bases and J dropped 6; count of bases not matched to a gene: 9. The CDR3 loop reads CASSSGDRKAEQYF. In nucleotides, the CDR3 is TGCGCCAGCAGCTCGGGGGACAGGAAGGCCGAGCAGTACTTC.

J is TRBJ2-7 and V is TRBV7-8, with 12 nucleotides matching TRBD2. V was clipped by 5 bases and J by 3 bases; unmatched bases: 17. The CDR3 has 19 amino acids. Looked up from germline, CDR1 is SGHVS and CDR2 is FQNEAQ. The chain's CDR3 is CASSIGLAGHRRNGYEQYF. As DNA, the CDR3 is TGTGCCAGCAGCATCGGACTAGCGGGACACCGGCGAAATGGCTACGAGCAGTACTTC.

The chain combines TRBV10-3 with TRBJ1-4; a possible D gene is TRBD1 (5 bases). V lost 3 bases and J 7 bases, leaving 21 bases between the germline ends. The CDR3 totals 17 residues. Germline V lookup: CDR1 ENHRY, CDR2 SYGVKD. CDR3 sequence (DNA): TGTGCCATCAGTGACTCCAGTTCGGGACGGGAGGCTGAAAAACTGTTTTTT. It specifies CAISDSSSGREAEKLFF.

This sequence joins TRBV7-6 and TRBJ2-1; a weak D match, TRBD2 (5 bases). The CDR3 covers 15 residues. V lost 5 bases, J lost 4 bases, and 15 bases lay in between. CDR1 is SGHVS, CDR2 FNYEAQ, per germline. DNA of the CDR3: TGTGCCAGCAGCGATTCCGCCGAGGGTTACAATGAGCAGTTCTTC. The encoded protein is CASSDSAEGYNEQFF.

This clone was detected a few times. The chain is built from TRBV4-2 and TRBJ2-1, with 12 bases identical to TRBD2. The CDR3 is made up of 20 amino acids. J gave up 6 bases and V 0 bases, and 15 bases lay outside the gene matches. The germline gives CDR1 LGHNA, CDR2 YNFKEQ. CDR3 sequence reads: CASSQDGRTTSGSIANEQFF. CDR3 sequence (DNA): TGTGCCAGCAGCCAAGATGGCCGCACGACTAGCGGGAGCATAGCCAATGAGCAGTTCTTC.

This chain connects TRBV6-1 to TRBJ2-3; 9 bases agree with TRBD2. CDR1 and CDR2 (germline): MNHNS, SASEGT. CDR3 length equals 17 residues. The V gene end was trimmed by 7 bases and the J gene end by 0 bases; junction bases not matched to a gene: 11. CDR3 in DNA: TGTGCCAGCATTGAGTCGGCTAGCGGGAACAGCACAGATACGCAGTATTTT. Translating it yields CASIESASGNSTDTQYF.

V is TRBV19 and J is TRBJ2-5; unclear D gene. This CDR3 spans 13 amino acids. From germline, CDR1 is LNHDA and CDR2 SQIVND (reference sequence). With 8 bases removed from V and 2 bases from J, the gap between germline ends came to 12 bases. This CDR3 is CASPPDLQETQYF. The CDR3 DNA is TGTGCCAGTCCCCCAGACTTACAAGAGACCCAGTACTTC.

The chain carries TRBV11-2 and TRBJ2-7; D possibly corresponds to TRBD2 (7 bases). Germline CDR1 is SGHAT and CDR2 is FQNNGV. Between the trimmed V and J ends, which lost 5 bases and 2 bases, there was a span of 16 bases. The CDR3 is made up of 15 amino acids. The CDR3 region is CASSPRGGEAYEQYF. The CDR3, as DNA: TGTGCCAGCAGCCCCCGAGGGGGGGAGGCCTACGAGCAGTACTTC.

The chain employs TRBV9 and TRBJ2-1; the match to TRBD2 covers 7 bases. There are 17 residues in the CDR3. V shed 4 bases and J 1 base; nucleotides not matched to a gene: 11. CDR1 and CDR2 from the germline V gene are SGDLS and YYNGEE. The CDR3 DNA reads TGTGCCAGCAGCTTGACTAGCCCCCCGTCTTCCTACAATGAGCAGTTCTTC. Translation: CASSLTSPPSSYNEQFF.

The rearrangement joins TRBV9 to TRBJ1-4, with D possibly being TRBD1 (6 bases). The CDR3 sequence is 15 residues long. The V gene lost 3 bases and the J gene lost 3 bases, with 12 bases spanning the gap. CDR1 is SGDLS and CDR2 is YYNGEE in the germline V gene. CDR3 nucleotide sequence: TGTGCCAGCAGCGCAAAGACAGGCCCTAATGAAAAACTGTTTTTT. This codes for CASSAKTGPNEKLFF.

The rearrangement uses TRBV6-6 and TRBJ1-5, with 7 nucleotides matching TRBD1. The CDR3 totals 16 residues. The V gene's germline CDR1 is MNHNY and CDR2 SVGAGI (reference sequence). The junction had 11 bases not matched to a gene; V was cut back by 6 bases and J by 3 bases. The CDR3 bases are TGTGCCAGCAGCTCCGGGACAGAGGAGCCCAATCAGCCCCAGCATTTT. Translation gives CASSSGTEEPNQPQHF.

Remarks on this clone: The same CDR3 arises from other DNA sequences in this sample as well. The rearrangement joins TRBV6-5 to TRBJ1-5; 10 positions match TRBD1. Germline V lookup: CDR1 MNHEY, CDR2 SVGAGI. There are 15 residues in the CDR3. V trimming: 6 bases; J trimming: 2 bases; junction bases outside the gene matches: 4. The CDR3 reads CASSRTGGGNQPQHF. The CDR3 DNA reads TGTGCCAGCAGCAGGACAGGGGGTGGCAATCAGCCCCAGCATTTT.

V gene TRBV4-1 combines with J gene TRBJ1-4; D is unclear. The CDR3 runs to 16 residues. V was pared by 4 bases and J by 2 bases, with 14 bases between. In germline, CDR1 is MGHRA, CDR2 YSYEKL. In nucleotides, the CDR3 is TGCGCCAGCAGCCCAGCCGGGTCTGGGACTAATGAAAAACTGTTTTTT. This codes for CASSPAGSGTNEKLFF.

This chain links TRBV7-9 with TRBJ2-7; 8 nucleotides line up with TRBD1. The CDR3 contains 16 residues. Germline values: CDR1 SEHNR, CDR2 FQNEAQ (reference sequence). Germline trimming cut 0 bases from V and 1 base from J; bases unmatched to any gene: 5. CDR3 bases: TGTGCCAGCAGCTTAGCGCTCTGGGACAGGTCCTACGAGCAGTACTTC. Amino acids: CASSLALWDRSYEQYF.